The TCR beta chain under discussion was sequenced for a study of cytomegalovirus exposure and HLA in healthy donors (dated by TCRdb to about 2017). Turning to the overall study: An earlier analysis of 587 of the donors reported 276 Gb of sequence data and 95 million to 130 million unique TCR beta sequences obtained from about 179 million T cells. An early release covering approximately 600 HLA-typed donors comprised around 300 gigabases of sequencing data and 85 million to 100 million unique TCR sequences. Of the roughly 410 genotyped donors, more than 75% were placed in the genetic ancestry cluster associated with self-reported Caucasian donors. The study was designed to test whether signatures of past pathogen exposure could be identified by cataloging public T cell receptors. The study used immunosequencing to profile the T cell repertoires of 666 subjects and linked those repertoires to cytomegalovirus serostatus. Besides the first cohort of 550 to 750 subjects, a separate validation cohort made up of 95 to 150 different subjects was used. The study combined high-throughput TCR immunosequencing, statistical association of individual TCRs with disease status, and machine learning to predict cytomegalovirus infection status. A later analysis re-examined previously published TCR beta repertoires from more than 550 donors and added high-resolution HLA genotyping to investigate patterns of TCR occurrence. Rather than drawing on any new phenotypic data, the later analysis identified candidate immune exposures from TCR beta sequences and the way those sequences occurred across donors. To decide whether each TCR beta V gene segment behaved as functional or pseudogenic, an earlier analysis of fewer than 750 of the donors relied on high-throughput TCR beta sequencing. Donor age, sex, ethnicity and CMV serostatus were collected together with the repertoire data. Genome-wide SNP genotypes for about 60% of the roughly 670 donors were used in a later genetic analysis, which treated that subset as a discovery cohort. All discovery cohort repertoires had been generated on a single sequencing platform. HLA typing included class I and class II loci at four-digit resolution. The number of typed donors differed by locus: about 629-630 for A, B, C, DRB1 and DQB1; 500 to 550 for DQA1; around 610 for DPA1; and about 450 for DPB1. Roughly five DR-DQ haplotypes were handled as single units for association and clustering because linkage in the cohort was strong. Across around 400 genotyped donors of the cohort, an average of about 240,000 unique TCR beta nucleotide sequences per donor were sequenced, and around 20% of those sequences were non-productive. General findings and caveats noted by the study authors: Roughly uniform sequencing depth across donors was assumed in presence/absence analyses, although this assumption may not hold. Most TCR sequences were seen in very few donors, while some public TCRs were found in many individuals. In a later analysis, 16,951 TCR beta sequences were associated with specific HLA alleles at a false discovery rate of 0.05. In a later analysis, several top co-occurrence clusters were reported to appear linked to parvovirus B19, influenza, CMV and Epstein-Barr virus. In a later analysis, TCR association rates were found to vary across HLA loci, with the most associated TCRs seen for DRB1 alleles and the fewest for HLA-C alleles. A cluster of highly shared sequence variants was judged likely to be a technical artifact of the sequencing pipeline. Three of the identified cytomegalovirus-associated TCR beta chains were confirmed in vitro to be specific for cytomegalovirus antigens. When HLA alleles, especially DR and DQ, strongly co-occurred, attributing TCR associations to individual alleles was difficult. According to a later analysis, most CMV-associated TCR beta chains appeared to be HLA-restricted, and the HLA associations seemed to be driven largely by CMV exposure. In both the original and validation cohorts, the classifier was reported to diagnose cytomegalovirus status with high specificity and sensitivity. In a later genetic analysis, fewer N-insertions in productive TCRs were reported among donors in an Asian-associated ancestry cluster than the roughly 700-donor mean. Because counts were too low, some 17 rarely observed V segments, including chromosome 9 orphons, were excluded from the earlier analysis of some 540 of the donors. Some IMGT-functional V segments, including TRBV6-2 and TRBV6-3, could not be distinguished by the 87-base-pair reads and were therefore excluded. A later genetic analysis associated a missense DCLRE1C variant with V-gene and J-gene trimming of TCR beta chains, and an independent cohort replicated the association. In the study, about 150 TCR beta chains were listed as associated with cytomegalovirus. CMV serostatus was the only immune exposure information available for the cohort. Compared with equally common non-associated chains, HLA-associated TCR beta chains in a later analysis were more clonally expanded and had lower generation probabilities. Linkage disequilibrium might explain the correlated functional status among segregating V segments, but an unknown experimental factor could not be excluded. An earlier analysis of around 500 of the donors showed that most TCR beta V segments appeared in productive rearrangements either about 87% or about 30% of the time, which broadly matched IMGT annotations. A further reported finding was that TCR beta sequences accurately predicted the HLA-A and HLA-B alleles for most subjects in the first cohort. Because HLA typing was unavailable for some donors at each locus, only the typed subset was used in association tests. It was suggested by the authors that the approach could potentially be generalized to other disease states and immunological phenotypes. Only TCR beta chains were sequenced in this cohort, and the absence of alpha or paired-chain data limited detectable features.

Libraries were made using the immunoSEQ multiplex PCR assay. For the multiplex PCR, a mixture combining 60 forward primers for TCR Vbeta segments and 13 reverse primers for TCR Jbeta segments was used. The CDR3 region of rearranged TCR beta genes was amplified from genomic DNA with a multiplex PCR assay. Amplified TCR beta libraries were sequenced as 87-base-pair reads on the Illumina HiSeq System. Per the authors' processing: In a later analysis, around 80 million unique TCR beta chains were counted across the 500 to 700 repertoires, and roughly 11 million of these chains were shared by at least two donors. Raw reads were error-corrected and collapsed into unique sequences by a nearest-neighbor algorithm in which closely related sequences were merged to remove PCR and sequencing errors. V, D and J gene segments were assigned by aligning CDR3 sequences to IMGT reference sequences. For a sequence to be retained, at least a six-nucleotide match to both a V gene segment and a J gene segment was required. Rearrangements were called productive when the CDR3 lacked stop codons and stayed in frame with V and J; all others were non-productive. Following IMGT convention, CDR3 was defined as the stretch from the second conserved V-encoded cysteine up to the conserved J-encoded phenylalanine. The earlier analysis of fewer than 700 of the donors excluded sequences that lacked an unambiguous match to a single V gene segment. In an earlier analysis of several hundred of the donors, V segments were called functional above 56.7% productive rearrangements and were called segregating when the between-donor standard deviation exceeded 5%. A statistical classification framework was built for diagnosing cytomegalovirus status from the catalog of TCR beta chain sequences. In a later analysis, TCR nucleotide sequences were compared against IMGT/GENE-DB human TR gene sequences so that V and J genes could be assigned. A later analysis assigned CDR3 sequences and most-parsimonious VDJ recombination scenarios with the TCRdist pipeline. In a later analysis, each TCR beta chain was defined by its CDR3 amino acid sequence together with its V-gene family, and reads without a unique V-gene family were excluded. To address suspected cross-contamination and a sequencing artifact, a later analysis removed roughly 580 highly shared, low-generation-probability nucleotide sequences. In a later analysis, a clonal expansion index for each public chain was calculated from normalized within-repertoire ranks of inferred template counts. Generation probabilities in a later analysis came from a VDJ recombination model fitted to out-of-frame rearrangements, and those results were checked against IGoR. In a later analysis, hypergeometric tests were used to score TCR-TCR, TCR-HLA and TCR-CMV co-occurrence, with a repertoire-size bias correction applied to TCR pairs. In a later analysis, false discovery rates were estimated by permuting HLA or CMV assignments 20 times. In a later analysis, co-occurring TCRs were grouped using DBSCAN, and TCRdist sequence similarity was added for clustering within HLA-allele-positive subsets. Repertoires with fewer than 30,000 or more than 120,000 public chains, plus five repertoires with anomalous nucleotide sharing, were excluded from co-occurrence clustering. TCRdb re-hosts the immuneACCESS table, in-frame sequences only. Its copies lack some clones; in the studies checked, an unresolved V gene accounts for under half of them, and the cause for the rest is not known. The D gene and trimming were derived from the DNA, and the V and J assignments and clone size from that table. For this sample there are about 130,000 clones; approximately 71% appear just once. 2.5% to 3.5% of the sample rests with the top ten.

The cohort consisted of some 670 healthy bone marrow donors. Cohort members were all nominally healthy when sampled, although unrecorded immune exposures were likely present. The donor was CMV seronegative and was included in the group of 352 seronegative cohort members. Each donor provided a peripheral blood sample, and peripheral blood mononuclear cells were used for TCR beta sequencing. Genomic DNA was extracted from the blood cell samples with the Qiagen DNeasy Blood Extraction Kit. The germline V gene supplies CDR1 LGHNA and CDR2 YNFKEQ. From V the trimming removes 3 bases and from J it removes 8 bases, while the gene matches leave 13 bases of the junction unaccounted for. The CDR3, cysteine through phenylalanine, is 16 amino acids long. Of the read, only the CDR3 DNA is kept; its 48 bases are in frame from base 1. There are a few counts of this clone. No cognate antigen has been identified for it. Base qualities are missing; no much larger clone stands one base away.

This receptor chain uses TRBV4-2 and TRBJ1-2; 9 bases in the junction line up with TRBD1. This receptor was obtained from a woman in her 50s in good health and CMV-seronegative. The specimen sequenced was PBMCs. CDR3 loop: CASSQDTGQGSGGYTF. The DNA sequence is TGTGCCAGCAGCCAGGACACGGGACAGGGAAGTGGCGGCTACACCTTC.